The next 19 T cell receptor beta chains were all read from a single sample in a study of Graves' ophthalmopathy and Graves' hyperthyroidism. RNA transcripts provided the template for amplifying TCR beta CDR3 regions. First-round RT-PCR used HTBI primers; second-round multiplex PCR followed. TCRdb re-derived calls from the multiplex PCR reads in MiXCR, one entry per CDR3 protein. The table records about 740,000 distinct CDR3 sequences, 40% of them present only once. The sample comprised peripheral blood. All receptors derive from an adult man with Graves' ophthalmopathy.

V usage is TRBV10-3 and J usage is TRBJ1-1; TRBD1 is a possible D gene (5 bases). From germline, CDR1 is ENHRY and CDR2 SYGVKD. This CDR3 is 15 amino acids long. The V gene lost 10 bases and the J gene lost 1 base, with 19 bases spanning the gap. CDR3 amino acids: CATRESGRPNTEAFF. The CDR3 coding sequence is TGTGCCACCCGAGAGTCGGGACGCCCGAACACTGAAGCTTTCTTT.

This clonotype has just a few counts. The chain employs TRBV12-3 or TRBV12-4 and TRBJ2-7, with a possible D match to TRBD1 (6 bases). The CDR3 contains 14 residues. V shed 6 bases and J shed 3 bases, with 15 bases lying between them. The CDR3 is CASSQGDISYEQYF. The CDR3 DNA sequence: TGTGCCAGCAGCCAAGGGGACATAAGCTACGAGCAGTACTTC.

The chain links TRBV25-1 to TRBJ1-5; D gene uncertain. Trimming left V 5 bases short and J 3 bases short, with 14 bases between. This CDR3 spans 15 amino acids. CDR1 and CDR2 (germline): MGHDK, SYGVNS. This CDR3 reads CASSFSSRINQPQHF. DNA of the CDR3: TGTGCCAGCAGTTTCTCTAGCAGGATCAATCAGCCCCAGCATTTT.

This clonotype has just a few counts. The germline gene is not matched at one end of the junction; a read error may be the cause. The chain joins TRBV20-1 to TRBJ1-1; D is unclear. The CDR3 has 12 residues. Germline V lookup: CDR1 DFQATT, CDR2 SNEGSKA (reference sequence). In nucleotides, the CDR3 is TGCAGTGCTAGACGGGTGAACACTGAAGCTTCCTTT. Translated, it gives CSARRVNTEASF.

The chain combines TRBV2 with TRBJ1-2; 9 bases are a match to TRBD1. The CDR3 has 13 amino acids. V shed 6 bases, J shed 7 bases, and the junction held 6 bases outside the gene matches. Germline-derived CDR1 and CDR2 are SNHLY and FYNNEI. This CDR3 reads CASRRDREAGYTF. The CDR3 DNA follows: TGTGCCAGCAGGAGGGACAGGGAGGCTGGCTACACCTTC.

This clonotype has just a few counts. The rearrangement uses TRBV5-4 and TRBJ1-4; D gene uncertain. V was pared by 7 bases and J by 3 bases, with 16 bases between. Germline CDR1 is SGHNT and CDR2 is YYREEE (reference sequence). This CDR3 spans 15 amino acids. In DNA form, the CDR3 reads TGTGCCAGCGCTGACCCTGAGGCGCCTAATGAAAAACTGTTTTTT. Its translation: CASADPEAPNEKLFF. Complete variable domain (other parts from reference TRBV5-4 and TRBJ1-4): ETGVTQSPTHLIKTRGQQVTLRCSSQSGHNTVSWYQQALGQGPQFIFQYYREEENGRGNFPPRFSGLQFPNYSSELNVNALELDDSALYLCASADPEAPNEKLFFGSGTQLSVL.

Of note for this clonotype: This likely comes from a read error, as the CDR3 has no conserved phenylalanine or tryptophan at its end. As DNA, the CDR3 is TGTGCCACCAGCAGTGAACGGGAGAGTAACTATGGCTACACCCTC. This sequence encodes CATSSERESNYGYTL. The chain links TRBV15 to TRBJ1-2, with D unclear. CDR1 and CDR2 (germline): LNHNV, YYDKDF (reference sequence). Trimming took off 3 bases at V and 1 base at J, with 12 bases between the two ends. This CDR3 comprises 15 residues.

The rearrangement joins TRBV29-1 to TRBJ1-2; TRBD1 agrees at 7 bases. Germline V gene sequence: CDR1 SQVTM, CDR2 ANQGSEA. Trimming removed 1 base from V and 4 bases from J; junction bases left unmatched: 6. The CDR3 extends over 14 amino acids. Here the CDR3 DNA reads TGCAGCGTTGAAGCACAGCCAGGGGGCTATGGCTACACCTTC. Translation gives CSVEAQPGGYGYTF.

V is TRBV29-1 and J is TRBJ2-2, with D perhaps being TRBD1 or TRBD2 (5 bases each). This CDR3 has 11 residues. Germline V gives CDR1 SQVTM, CDR2 ANQGSEA. Trimming stripped 8 bases from V and 4 bases from J, with 8 bases between. CDR3 in DNA: TGCAGCTGGGGGACCACCGGGGAGCTGTTTTTT. It specifies CSWGTTGELFF.

This clonotype occurred many times. The chain recombines TRBV10-3 with TRBJ1-2, with D hard to call. This CDR3 contains 13 residues. Germline lookup yields CDR1 ENHRY and CDR2 SYGVKD. Deletions cut 3 bases from V and 3 bases from J, with 8 bases between. In DNA form, the CDR3 reads TGTGCCATCAGTGATGCAGGCCACTATGGCTACACCTTC. Protein: CAISDAGHYGYTF.

J is TRBJ2-7 and V is TRBV6-5, with D unclear. V lost 2 bases and J 0 bases, leaving 5 bases between the germline ends. Germline CDR1 reads MNHEY; CDR2 reads SVGAGI. CDR3 size: 13 residues. The DNA for the CDR3 is TGTGCCAGCAGTTACAGACGCTCCTACGAGCAGTACTTC. This codes for CASSYRRSYEQYF.

The chain joins TRBV19 to TRBJ1-2; 11 nucleotides agree with TRBD1. The CDR3 consists of 17 residues. Germline trimming cut 4 bases from V and 3 bases from J; bases unmatched to any gene: 10. Per the germline V gene, CDR1 is LNHDA and CDR2 is SQIVND (reference sequence). For the CDR3, the DNA is TGTGCCAGTAGTACCACCGGGACAGGGGGTGGGTACTATGGCTACACCTTC. Translation: CASSTTGTGGGYYGYTF.

A word on this clonotype: A read error is possible here, since a much larger clone lies one base away. The genes are TRBV7-3 and TRBJ2-6; D not resolved. Germline assignment: CDR1 SGHTA and CDR2 FQGTGA. The CDR3 runs to 17 residues. Deletions cut 5 bases from V and 0 bases from J, with 14 bases between. As DNA, the CDR3 is TGTGCCAGCAGCCCTGGGTCCCCTTACTCTGGGGCCAACGTCCTGACTTTC. This codes for CASSPGSPYSGANVLTF.

The chain is built from TRBV2 and TRBJ1-1; D may be TRBD1 (5 bases). The CDR3 runs to 13 residues. Germline CDR1 is SNHLY and CDR2 is FYNNEI. The ends were cut back, 7 bases at V and 7 bases at J, with 16 bases in the middle. The CDR3, as DNA: TGTGCCAGCACCGACGGTCGACAGTTTGAAGCTTTCTTT. The encoded protein is CASTDGRQFEAFF.

The J gene is TRBJ1-2, the V gene TRBV11-2, with 7 bases fitting TRBD1. Germline V gives CDR1 SGHAT, CDR2 FQNNGV. The CDR3 contains 13 residues. V shed 5 bases, J shed 7 bases, and the junction held 7 bases outside the gene matches. CDR3 sequence (DNA): TGTGCCAGCAGCACCGACAGGGCGGCTGGCTACACCTTC. It yields the protein CASSTDRAAGYTF.

Notes on this clonotype: With a much larger clone just one base away, this may be a read error. V is TRBV7-9 and J is TRBJ2-5, with a weak D call TRBD1 (6 bases). Germline V gene lookup returns CDR1 SEHNR and CDR2 FQNEAQ (reference sequence). This CDR3 has 14 residues. Trimming stripped 5 bases from V and 4 bases from J, with 14 bases between. CDR3 in DNA: TGTGCCAGCAGCCAAGGCAGGGGCGGAGAGACCCAGTACTTC. It encodes CASSQGRGGETQYF.

This clonotype was seen only a few times. The gene calls are TRBV9 and TRBJ1-3, with D unresolved. Germline V gene data show CDR1 as SGDLS and CDR2 as YYNGEE. The CDR3 contains 14 residues. V lost 6 bases to trimming and J lost 3 bases, with 13 bases between them. CDR3 amino acids: CASTENGFGNTIYF. The CDR3 DNA sequence: TGTGCCAGCACCGAGAACGGATTTGGAAACACCATATATTTT.

The rearrangement links TRBV10-3 to TRBJ1-4, with 9 bases matching TRBD1. Germline CDR1 and CDR2: ENHRY and SYGVKD. The V gene end was trimmed by 6 bases and the J gene end by 8 bases; junction bases not matched to a gene: 10. CDR3 length: 15 residues. CDR3 nucleotides: TGTGCCATCAGGGAGGACAGGGGACTAAAGGAAAAACTGTTTTTT. It codes for CAIREDRGLKEKLFF.

This clonotype appeared many times. The rearrangement uses TRBV25-1 and TRBJ1-1, with TRBD1 identical over 8 bases. The CDR3 is 17 amino acids. The germline gives CDR1 MGHDK, CDR2 SYGVNS. Losses at the gene ends were 0 bases for V and 1 base for J; bases not matched to a gene: 7. CDR3 protein: CASSEYSTGTGNTEAFF. CDR3 coding DNA: TGTGCCAGCAGTGAATATTCGACAGGGACAGGGAACACTGAAGCTTTCTTT.